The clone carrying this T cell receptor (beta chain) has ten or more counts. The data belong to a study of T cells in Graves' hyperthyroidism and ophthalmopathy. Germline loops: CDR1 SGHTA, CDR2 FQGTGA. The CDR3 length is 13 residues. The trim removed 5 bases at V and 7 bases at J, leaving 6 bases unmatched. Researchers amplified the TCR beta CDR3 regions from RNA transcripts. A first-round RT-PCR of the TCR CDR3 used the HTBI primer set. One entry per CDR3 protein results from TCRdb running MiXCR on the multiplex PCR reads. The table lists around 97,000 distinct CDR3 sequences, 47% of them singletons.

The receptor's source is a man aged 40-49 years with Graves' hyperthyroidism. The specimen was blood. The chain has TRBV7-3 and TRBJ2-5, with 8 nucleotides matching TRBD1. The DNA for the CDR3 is TGTGCCAGCAGCCAGGGGACAGGCGGGACCCAGTACTTC. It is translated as CASSQGTGGTQYF.